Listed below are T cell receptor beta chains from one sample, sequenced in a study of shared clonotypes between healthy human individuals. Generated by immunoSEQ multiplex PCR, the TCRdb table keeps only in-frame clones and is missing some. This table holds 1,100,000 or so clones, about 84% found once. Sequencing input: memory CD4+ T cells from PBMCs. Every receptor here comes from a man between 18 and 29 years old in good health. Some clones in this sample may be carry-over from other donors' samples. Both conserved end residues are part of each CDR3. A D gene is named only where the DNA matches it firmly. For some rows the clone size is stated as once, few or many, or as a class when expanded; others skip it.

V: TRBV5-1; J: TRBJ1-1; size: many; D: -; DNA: TGCGCCAGCAGCTTGGGGCTCTCGGGCGCTGAAGCTTTCTTT; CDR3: CASSLGLSGAEAFF
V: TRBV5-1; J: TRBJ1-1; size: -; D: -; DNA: TGCGCCAGCAGCTTTTACAGGGCCACTGAAGCTTTCTTT; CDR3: CASSFYRATEAFF
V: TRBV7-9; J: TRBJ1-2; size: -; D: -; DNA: TGTGCCAGCAGCTTGGACAGAAGAGACTACACCTTC; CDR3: CASSLDRRDYTF
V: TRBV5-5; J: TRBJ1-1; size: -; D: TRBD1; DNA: TGTGCCAGCAGTTTGGGACAGATGAACACTGAAGCTTTCTTT; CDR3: CASSLGQMNTEAFF
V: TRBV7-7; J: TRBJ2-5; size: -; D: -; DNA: TGTGCCAGCAGCCGACAGGGGCGGGGGGAGACCCAGTACTTC; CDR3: CASSRQGRGETQYF
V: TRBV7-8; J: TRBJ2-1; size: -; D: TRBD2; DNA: TGTGCCAGCAGCCTTGAAGGGACTAGCGGGAGGAATGAGCAGTTCTTC; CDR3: CASSLEGTSGRNEQFF
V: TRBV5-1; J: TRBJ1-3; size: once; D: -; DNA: TGCGCCAGCAGCTTGGATTATTGGGGCGGAAACACCATATATTTT; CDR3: CASSLDYWGGNTIYF
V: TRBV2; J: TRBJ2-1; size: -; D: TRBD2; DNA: TGTGCCAGCAGTCGGACTAGCGGTTACAATGAGCAGTTCTTC; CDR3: CASSRTSGYNEQFF
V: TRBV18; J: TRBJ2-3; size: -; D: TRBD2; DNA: TGTGCCAGCTCACCCACTAGCGGGAGCACAGATACGCAGTATTTT; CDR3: CASSPTSGSTDTQYF
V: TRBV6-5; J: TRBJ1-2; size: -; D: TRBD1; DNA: TGTGCCAGCAGTCCTACAAAGGGGGCGACTTGGGGCTACACCTTC; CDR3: CASSPTKGATWGYTF
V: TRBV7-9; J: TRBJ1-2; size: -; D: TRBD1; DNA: TGTGCCAGCAGCTACGATGGGACAGGGCTATGGGGCTACACCTTC; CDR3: CASSYDGTGLWGYTF
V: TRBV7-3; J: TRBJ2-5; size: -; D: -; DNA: TGTGCCAGCAGCTTAGGCAGGGGAGAGACCCAGTACTTC; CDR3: CASSLGRGETQYF
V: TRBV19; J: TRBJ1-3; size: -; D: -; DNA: TGTGCCAGTAGTATAAGAGGCTCTGGAAACACCATATATTTT; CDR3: CASSIRGSGNTIYF
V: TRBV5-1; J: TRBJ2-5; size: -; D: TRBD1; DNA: TGCGCCAGCAGCATGGGACAGGGAATAGAGACCCAGTACTTC; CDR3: CASSMGQGIETQYF
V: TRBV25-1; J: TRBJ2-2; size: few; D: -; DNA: TGTGCCAGCAGTAGACAGGTGGCGAACACCGGGGAGCTGTTTTTT; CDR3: CASSRQVANTGELFF
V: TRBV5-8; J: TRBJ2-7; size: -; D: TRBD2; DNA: TGTGCCAGCAGCTTGTGGACTAGCGGGAGAGGCTACGAGCAGTACTTC; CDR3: CASSLWTSGRGYEQYF
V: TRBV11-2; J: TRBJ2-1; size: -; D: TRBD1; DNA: TGTGCCAGCAGCTCAGTGGGACAGGGATTCTACAATGAGCAGTTCTTC; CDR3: CASSSVGQGFYNEQFF
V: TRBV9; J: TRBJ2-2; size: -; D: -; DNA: TGTGCCAGCAGCAAACTAGGCGCGAACACCGGGGAGCTGTTTTTT; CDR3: CASSKLGANTGELFF
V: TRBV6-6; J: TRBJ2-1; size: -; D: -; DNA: TGTGCCAGCGCAGCGGCTGAGCAGTTCTTC; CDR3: CASAAAEQFF
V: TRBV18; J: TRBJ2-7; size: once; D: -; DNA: TGTGCCAGCTCACCCTACTCATCCTTGACCGCGGGGGAGCAGTACTTC; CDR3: CASSPYSSLTAGEQYF
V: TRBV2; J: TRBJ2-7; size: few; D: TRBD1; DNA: TGTGCCAGCACCATAGAAAGGACAGGAAACGAGCAGTACTTC; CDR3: CASTIERTGNEQYF
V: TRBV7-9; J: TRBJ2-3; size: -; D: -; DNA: TGTGCCAGCAGCTTAGTGGGGGTAGGCACAGATACGCAGTATTTT; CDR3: CASSLVGVGTDTQYF
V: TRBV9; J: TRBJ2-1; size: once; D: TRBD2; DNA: TGTGCCAGCAGCGTGCTTGGGATAGCGGGTCCCAATGAGCAGTTCTTC; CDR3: CASSVLGIAGPNEQFF
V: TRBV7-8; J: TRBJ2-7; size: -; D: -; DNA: TGTGCCAGCAGCTCGGAAAAGAGCGGATCCTACGAGCAGTACTTC; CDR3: CASSSEKSGSYEQYF
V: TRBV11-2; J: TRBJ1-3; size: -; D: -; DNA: TGTGCCAGCAGCTTTTCAGACGGGGAAGGAAACACCATATATTTT; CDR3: CASSFSDGEGNTIYF
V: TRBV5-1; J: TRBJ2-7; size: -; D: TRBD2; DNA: TGCGCCAGCAGCTTGGAGCTAGCGGGAGGTGCGTACGAGCAGTACTTC; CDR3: CASSLELAGGAYEQYF
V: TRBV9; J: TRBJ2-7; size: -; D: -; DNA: TGTGCCAGCAGCGTAGATCAGGTCACTGGTGGGGACGAGCAGTACTTC; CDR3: CASSVDQVTGGDEQYF
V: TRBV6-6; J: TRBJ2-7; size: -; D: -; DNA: TGTGCCAGCAAAACCGGGACTTTGGACGAGCAGTACTTC; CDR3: CASKTGTLDEQYF
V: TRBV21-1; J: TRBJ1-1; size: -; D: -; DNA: TGTGCCAGCAGCAAATTCCTCCGGGTGCTGAACACTGAAGCTTTCTTT; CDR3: CASSKFLRVLNTEAFF
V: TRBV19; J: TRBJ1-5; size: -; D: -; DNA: TGTGCCAGTAGTATTCGGGGGGGCAATCAGCCCCAGCATTTT; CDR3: CASSIRGGNQPQHF
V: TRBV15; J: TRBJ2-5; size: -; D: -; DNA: TGTGCCACCAGCAGAGATAACAGGGTGCGAGAGACCCAGTACTTC; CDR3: CATSRDNRVRETQYF
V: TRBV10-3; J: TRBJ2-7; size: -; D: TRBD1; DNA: TGTGCCATCAGTGTAACAGGGGACGAGCAGTACTTC; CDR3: CAISVTGDEQYF
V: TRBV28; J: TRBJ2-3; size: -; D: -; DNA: TGTGCCAGCAGGGGCCCTGGGGGTACTAGCACAGATACGCAGTATTTT; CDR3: CASRGPGGTSTDTQYF
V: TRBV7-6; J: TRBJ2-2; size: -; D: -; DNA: TGTGCCAGCAGCTTAGAAGGGGTCATAGACACCGGGGAGCTGTTTTTT; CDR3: CASSLEGVIDTGELFF
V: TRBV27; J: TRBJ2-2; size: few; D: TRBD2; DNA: TGTGCCAGCAGGCCTAGCGGAAACACCGGGGAGCTGTTTTTT; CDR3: CASRPSGNTGELFF
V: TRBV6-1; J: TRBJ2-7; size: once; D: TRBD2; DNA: TGTGCCAGCAGTGAAGCAAGCGGGAGGCGCCCTTTCGAGCAGTACTTC; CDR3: CASSEASGRRPFEQYF
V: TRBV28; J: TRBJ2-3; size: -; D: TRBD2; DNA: TGTGCCAGCAGTGGGGGAGTTAGCGGGCGGACGCAGTATTTT; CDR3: CASSGGVSGRTQYF
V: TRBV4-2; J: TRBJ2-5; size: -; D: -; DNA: TGTGCCAGCAGCCAAGAAAGTTTCAGGGTAGGAGAGACCCAGTACTTC; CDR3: CASSQESFRVGETQYF
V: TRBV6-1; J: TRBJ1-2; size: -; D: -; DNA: TGTGCCAGCAGGGGGACGAGCAACTATGGCTACACCTTC; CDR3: CASRGTSNYGYTF
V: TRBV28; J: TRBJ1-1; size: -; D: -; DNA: TGTGCCAGCTTAGGACGGGGGCAAAGGGCTGAAGCTTTCTTT; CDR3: CASLGRGQRAEAFF
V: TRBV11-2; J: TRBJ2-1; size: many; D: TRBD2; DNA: TGTGCCAGCAGCCCCGGGGCTAGCGGCTACAATGAGCAGTTCTTC; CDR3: CASSPGASGYNEQFF
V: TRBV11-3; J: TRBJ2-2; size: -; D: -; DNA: TGTGCCAGCAGCCTTGGACAGCCGAACACCGGGGAGCTGTTTTTT; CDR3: CASSLGQPNTGELFF
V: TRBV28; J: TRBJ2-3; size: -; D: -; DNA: TGTGCCACTTGGGAGCCCTACACAGATACGCAGTATTTT; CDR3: CATWEPYTDTQYF
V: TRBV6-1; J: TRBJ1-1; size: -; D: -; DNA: TGTGCCAGCAGTGAAGCTCGGCGGCAGAGGGCTTTCTTT; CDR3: CASSEARRQRAFF
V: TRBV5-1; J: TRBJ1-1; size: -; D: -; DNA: TGCGCCAGCAGCTTGGACCCCTCCCGGACTGAAGCTTTCTTT; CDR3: CASSLDPSRTEAFF